This T cell receptor (beta chain) derives from a study of blood T cell repertoires in COVID-19. Some clones are missing from TCRdb's copy, which holds only in-frame ones; the method was immunoSEQ multiplex PCR. The sample lists 80,000 to 130,000 clones; about 86% were seen once. Trimming left V 0 bases short and J 0 bases short, with 9 bases between. The CDR3 contains 15 residues. Germline V gives CDR1 MNHEY, CDR2 SVGAGI. Allocation to cohorts depended on clinical history reported by the participants. Recovered status in Cohort 3 required two negative PCRs, clearance, or symptom resolution. This clone was seen at least ten times.

The source material was PBMCs or T cells enriched from blood (not recorded which). The sequence derives from a woman in her forties or fifties who had recovered from COVID-19. The rearrangement joins TRBV6-5 to TRBJ2-7, with D maybe TRBD1 (5 bases). In DNA, the CDR3 is TGTGCCAGCAGTTACTCTCTCGACAGCTCCTACGAGCAGTACTTC. Translated, it gives CASSYSLDSSYEQYF.